These T cell receptor beta chains were read from a single sample in a study of blood T cell repertoires in COVID-19. Clones were sequenced by immunoSEQ multiplex PCR, and TCRdb holds only the in-frame ones, with some missing. The sample contains tens of thousands of clones, about four fifths of which appear only once. Sequenced input: peripheral blood. The receptors shown here come from a woman in her fifties or sixties with acute or convalescent COVID-19. The CDR3 runs from the conserved cysteine through the conserved F or W. Fields, in order: J gene, clone size, D gene, V gene, CDR3 DNA, CDR3 protein. The D gene is left open where the match is weak. Clone sizes are given selectively: once, few, many, or a class where the clone is expanded.

TRBJ2-5	NA	NA	TRBV6-6	TGTGCCAGCAGTTACCTTACTAGAGGGGGAGAGACCCAGTACTTC	CASSYLTRGGETQYF
TRBJ2-7	NA	NA	TRBV7-2	TGTGCCAGCAGCCCCAGGAGGTGGAACGAGCAGTACTTC	CASSPRRWNEQYF
TRBJ2-2	NA	NA	TRBV5-1	TGCGCCAGCAGCTTGGCCACCAGGAACACCGGGGAGCTGTTTTTT	CASSLATRNTGELFF
TRBJ2-1	NA	TRBD2	TRBV4-2	TGTGCCAGCAGCCAAGACCGGACTAGTAGGTTCAATGAGCAGTTCTTC	CASSQDRTSRFNEQFF
TRBJ2-1	NA	NA	TRBV6-6	TGTGCCAGCAGTCCCTATGGGGCGGGGAGCTACACGAATGAGCAGTTCTTC	CASSPYGAGSYTNEQFF
TRBJ1-1	NA	NA	TRBV13	TGTGCCAGCAGCTTAGATGAGGGAACCACTGAAGCTTTCTTT	CASSLDEGTTEAFF
TRBJ2-4	NA	NA	TRBV20-1	TGCAGTGCTAGTGGAGCCCGAGGGCCCCAAAACATTCAGTACTTC	CSASGARGPQNIQYF
TRBJ2-7	few	TRBD2	TRBV28	TGTGCCAGCAGTCGAACCAGCCCAACTAGCGCGTTTTCCTACGAGCAGTACTTC	CASSRTSPTSAFSYEQYF
TRBJ1-4	NA	TRBD1	TRBV2	TGTGCCAGCAGGGACAGGGCCATATCGGGTAATGAAAAACTGTTTTTT	CASRDRAISGNEKLFF
TRBJ2-7	NA	TRBD2	TRBV6-5	TGTGCCAGCAGGTACGGGACTAGTAGGGTCGAGCAGTACTTC	CASRYGTSRVEQYF
TRBJ1-1	once	NA	TRBV14	TGTGCCAGCAGCCCAGCGGGGGGGACCGTGATGAACACTGAAGCTTTCTTT	CASSPAGGTVMNTEAFF
TRBJ2-1	NA	NA	TRBV29-1	TGCAGCGGAGACAGCTCCAATGAGCAGTTCTTC	CSGDSSNEQFF
TRBJ1-4	NA	NA	TRBV18	TGTGCCAGCTCCCCCACGAGGGCAGAAAAGGAAAAACTGTTTTTT	CASSPTRAEKEKLFF
TRBJ1-5	NA	TRBD1	TRBV6-5	TGTGCCAGCAGGTGGACAGGGGGCAATCAGCCCCAGCATTTT	CASRWTGGNQPQHF
TRBJ1-5	NA	NA	TRBV19	TGTGCCAGTATGGTAGGGAACTATCGGGGTAGCAATCAGCCCCAGCATTTT	CASMVGNYRGSNQPQHF
TRBJ2-3	NA	TRBD2	TRBV4-1	TGCGCCAGCAGCCAAGACCGGCCTAGCGGGAGGTCAGATACGCAGTATTTT	CASSQDRPSGRSDTQYF
TRBJ1-2	many	NA	TRBV2	TGTGCCAGCAGTGAAGCTGAGCCTTATGGCTACACCTTC	CASSEAEPYGYTF
TRBJ1-2	NA	NA	TRBV6-5	TGTGCCAGCAGTTGGCGGGGGGATCCTCGCGAACACACCTTC	CASSWRGDPREHTF
TRBJ2-2	NA	TRBD2	TRBV28	TGTGCCAGCAGTATCCTAACTAGCGACACCGGGGAGCTGTTTTTT	CASSILTSDTGELFF
TRBJ2-3	NA	NA	TRBV7-2	TGTGCCAGCAGCGCCGGGTCTAGCACAGATACGCAGTATTTT	CASSAGSSTDTQYF
TRBJ2-7	NA	TRBD2	TRBV9	TGTGCCAGCAGCGTAGGGGTAGCGGGGGAGCAGTACTTC	CASSVGVAGEQYF
TRBJ1-2	few	NA	TRBV19	TGTGCCAGTAGTAGATCCGACAGGTCCCCCGCTGGTAGCACCTTC	CASSRSDRSPAGSTF
TRBJ1-4	NA	NA	TRBV19	TGTGCCAGTATGGCCCCCGAAGGGGCTAGGGAAAAACTGTTTTTT	CASMAPEGAREKLFF
TRBJ1-3	NA	NA	TRBV7-8	TGTGCCAGCAGCTTAGGGGCGGGGGGCTCTGGAAACACCATATATTTT	CASSLGAGGSGNTIYF
TRBJ2-5	once	NA	TRBV28	TGTGCCAGCAGCCGAGGTGGGTCCCGGGAGACCCAGTACTTC	CASSRGGSRETQYF
TRBJ1-1	NA	NA	TRBV29-1	TGCAGCGGAGGGAGTTTAAACACTGAAGCTTTCTTT	CSGGSLNTEAFF
TRBJ1-2	NA	TRBD1	TRBV28	TGTGCCAGCACCCCAGGCAGGGGGGACTATGGCTACACCTTC	CASTPGRGDYGYTF
TRBJ2-1	NA	TRBD1	TRBV24-1	TGTGCCACGAGATGGACAGGACGACCCTACAATGAGCAGTTCTTC	CATRWTGRPYNEQFF
TRBJ1-1	NA	NA	TRBV5-6	TGTGCCAGCAGCTTGAGTAGTTATACTGAAGCTTTCTTT	CASSLSSYTEAFF
TRBJ1-1	NA	NA	TRBV5-1	TGCGCCAGCAGAATGACAGGCATGAACACTGAAGCTTTCTTT	CASRMTGMNTEAFF
TRBJ2-1	once	TRBD2	TRBV6-5	TGTGCCAGCAGTCCGACTAGCGGGAGTAACAATGAGCAGTTCTTC	CASSPTSGSNNEQFF
TRBJ1-5	few	TRBD1	TRBV11-2	TGTGCCAGCAGCTACGGACAGGGGGGATCCCAGCATTTT	CASSYGQGGSQHF
TRBJ2-7	few	NA	TRBV30	TGTGCCTGGAGCCTAATCGGGGGACCCAACTTC	CAWSLIGGPNF
TRBJ1-1	NA	NA	TRBV12-5	TGTGCTAGTGGTTGGGGGGAGGCCTCGAACACTGAAGCTTTCTTT	CASGWGEASNTEAFF
TRBJ2-7	NA	NA	TRBV5-1	TGCGCCAGCAGCTTGGAGCCAGGGTCCTCCTACGAGCAGTACTTC	CASSLEPGSSYEQYF
TRBJ2-3	NA	NA	TRBV20-1	TGCAGTGCTAGTGTTGACACCCACACAGATACGCAGTATTTT	CSASVDTHTDTQYF
TRBJ1-1	once	TRBD1	TRBV3-1/TRBV3-2	TGTGCCAGCAGCCCCAGGGACAGGGCGCACACTGAAGCTTTCTTT	CASSPRDRAHTEAFF
TRBJ1-6	few	NA	TRBV5-4	TGTGCCAGCAGCTCGACAGGTGTCTCACCCCTCCACTTT	CASSSTGVSPLHF
TRBJ1-1	NA	TRBD1	TRBV7-9	TGTGCCAGCAGCTTGACTGGGACAGGGGGCGCGAAAACTGAAGCTTTCTTT	CASSLTGTGGAKTEAFF
TRBJ2-1	NA	NA	TRBV6-5	TGTGCCAGCAGTTACTCGGTCATCGCGGGTCACAATGAGCAGTTCTTC	CASSYSVIAGHNEQFF
TRBJ1-2	NA	NA	TRBV23-1	TGCGCCAGCAGTCCGGGACACCTCGAGGGGAATGGCTACACCTTC	CASSPGHLEGNGYTF
TRBJ1-5	NA	NA	TRBV5-8	TGTGCCAGCAGCTCGAGCGGGGGTACCAAGCCCCAGCATTTT	CASSSSGGTKPQHF
TRBJ2-2	NA	TRBD1	TRBV11-1	TGTGCCAGCAGCCGGGACAGTAACACCGGGGAGCTGTTTTTT	CASSRDSNTGELFF
TRBJ2-3	NA	NA	TRBV6-5	TGTGCCAGCAGCTTCCGACAGACAGATACGCAGTATTTT	CASSFRQTDTQYF
TRBJ2-5	few	NA	TRBV7-2	TGTGCCAGCAGCACACACCCTAGCTTTACCCAAGAGACCCAGTACTTC	CASSTHPSFTQETQYF
TRBJ2-2	NA	TRBD1	TRBV6-5	TGTGCCAGCAGGGTTCCAGGGGGCACCGGGGAGCTGTTTTTT	CASRVPGGTGELFF
TRBJ2-3	NA	NA	TRBV9	TGTGCCAGCAGCGCACACAGCGGTACTAGCACAGATACGCAGTATTTT	CASSAHSGTSTDTQYF
TRBJ1-1	few	NA	TRBV3-1/TRBV3-2	TGTGCCAGCAGTTTCGTCAGGGGAGGGAAAACTGAAGCTTTCTTT	CASSFVRGGKTEAFF
TRBJ1-1	NA	TRBD1	TRBV6-5	TGTGCCAGCCCCCGTGGACAGGGAGGTACTGAAGCTTTCTTT	CASPRGQGGTEAFF
TRBJ1-2	NA	NA	TRBV10-3	TGTGCCATCAGTGAAGTGACACTTCATGGCTACACCTTC	CAISEVTLHGYTF
TRBJ1-1	NA	TRBD1	TRBV6-6	TGTGCCAGCACCATGACAGGGAAGGAGGGCACTGAAGCTTTCTTT	CASTMTGKEGTEAFF
TRBJ1-4	NA	TRBD1	TRBV14	TGTGCCAGCAGCCAAGATAGAATTTCGGGACAGTCTAATGAAAAACTGTTTTTT	CASSQDRISGQSNEKLFF
TRBJ1-6	NA	TRBD1	TRBV7-3	TGTGCCAGCAGCTTAAGGGGGACAGGCGACTCGAGTTCCTATAATTCACCCCTCCACTTT	CASSLRGTGDSSSYNSPLHF
TRBJ2-3	NA	NA	TRBV27	TGTGCCAGCAGTTTATCCCCCTATAGCACAGATACGCAGTATTTT	CASSLSPYSTDTQYF
TRBJ2-1	NA	NA	TRBV30	TGTGCCTGGAGTGGGCTAGCGAAATACAATGAGCAGTTCTTC	CAWSGLAKYNEQFF
TRBJ2-1	NA	TRBD2	TRBV7-6	TGTGCCAGCAGCTTAGTGCCGATAAGACTAGCGGGCCCCAATGAGCAGTTCTTC	CASSLVPIRLAGPNEQFF